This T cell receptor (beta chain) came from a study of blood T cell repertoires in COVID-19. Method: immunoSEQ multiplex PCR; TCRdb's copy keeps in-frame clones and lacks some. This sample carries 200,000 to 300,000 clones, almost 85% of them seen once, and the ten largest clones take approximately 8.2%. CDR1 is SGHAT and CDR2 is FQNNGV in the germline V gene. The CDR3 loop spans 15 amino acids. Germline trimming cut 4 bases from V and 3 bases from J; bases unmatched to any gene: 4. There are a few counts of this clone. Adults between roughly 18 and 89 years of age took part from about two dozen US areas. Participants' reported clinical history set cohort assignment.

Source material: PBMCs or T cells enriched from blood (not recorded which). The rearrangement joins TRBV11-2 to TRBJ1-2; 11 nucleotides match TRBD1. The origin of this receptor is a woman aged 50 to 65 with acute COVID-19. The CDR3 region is CASSSGQGAYYGYTF. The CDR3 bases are TGTGCCAGCAGCTCCGGACAGGGGGCTTACTATGGCTACACCTTC.